What follows are 29 T cell receptor beta chains derived from one specimen sequenced in a study of response to subunit inactivated influenza vaccine. From the RT-PCR reads, TCRdb called clonotypes with MiXCR, one entry per CDR3 protein. The sample contains roughly 570,000 distinct CDR3 sequences, 14% of which appear only once. The sequences come from PBMCs from blood, collected roughly 12 days after vaccination. The receptors stem from a man aged 45-65 years who received an inactivated influenza vaccine.

This chain uses TRBV7-2 with TRBJ2-3; 13 positions agree with TRBD2. With V trimmed by 5 bases and J by 4 bases, 3 bases remained unmatched. The CDR3 sequence is 15 residues long. Germline lookup yields CDR1 SGHTA and CDR2 FQGNSA. CDR3 nucleotides: TGTGCCAGCAGCCAAACTAGCGGGGGGGCAGATACGCAGTATTTT. It specifies CASSQTSGGADTQYF.

This clonotype has more than one count but fewer than ten. The gene calls are TRBV7-2 and TRBJ2-7, with D perhaps matching TRBD2 (6 bases). Trimming stripped 5 bases from V and 3 bases from J, with 11 bases between. The CDR3 sequence is 13 residues long. CDR1 is SGHTA, CDR2 FQGNSA, per germline. The CDR3 DNA sequence: TGTGCCAGCAGCATCGGGACTTACTACGAGCAGTACTTC. Translation gives CASSIGTYYEQYF. The full variable domain, completed using reference TRBV7-2 and TRBJ2-7, is GAGVSQSPSNKVTEKGKDVELRCDPISGHTALYWYRQSLGQGLEFLIYFQGNSAPDKSGLPSDRFSAERTGGSVSTLTIQRTQQEDSAVYLCASSIGTYYEQYFGPGTRLTVT.

The sample holds a few counts of this clonotype. The chain is built from TRBV6-1 and TRBJ2-2; 12 nucleotides agree with TRBD2. CDR1 and CDR2 (germline): MNHNS, SASEGT. The CDR3 length is 16 residues. The V and J ends lost 7 bases and 6 bases, in that order; junction bases with no gene match: 9. As DNA, the CDR3 is TGTGCCAGCACCCCTAGCGGGGGGGAGTATGCCGGGGAGCTGTTTTTT. This gives the protein CASTPSGGEYAGELFF.

This clonotype was counted many times. This chain's CDR3 is CASSTKGATEAFF. CDR3 in DNA: TGCGCCAGCAGCACGAAGGGGGCCACTGAAGCTTTCTTT. This sequence joins TRBV5-1 and TRBJ1-1; 7 positions match TRBD1. The CDR3 runs to 13 residues. Germline lookup yields CDR1 SGHRS and CDR2 YFSETQ. V lost 4 bases to trimming and J lost 4 bases; unmatched junction nucleotides: 4.

Many counts were recorded for this clonotype. The rearrangement joins TRBV14 to TRBJ2-3; D is unclear. V lost 4 bases and J lost 10, with 12 bases in between. Germline-derived CDR1 and CDR2 are SGHDN and FVKESK. CDR3 size: 12 residues. The CDR3 nucleotides read TGTGCCAGCAGCCTACCGTACATGGCGCAGTATTTT. Translation gives CASSLPYMAQYF.

This clonotype was seen a handful of times. This rearrangement joins TRBV7-2 to TRBJ1-2; 8 bases align to TRBD1. Unmatched junction bases numbered 4, after V lost 3 bases and J lost 13 bases. This CDR3 region has 11 residues. From germline, CDR1 is SGHTA and CDR2 FQGNSA. CDR3 nucleotide sequence: TGTGCCAGCAGCTTGCAGGGGGCCTCCACCTTC. Translation gives CASSLQGASTF.

The rearrangement joins TRBV7-9 to TRBJ2-7; D may be TRBD2 (5 bases). V lost 2 bases to trimming and J lost 3 bases, with 11 bases between them. This CDR3 region has 14 residues. The germline CDR1 and CDR2 sequences are SEHNR and FQNEAQ (reference sequence). CDR3 region: CASSLRGSLYEQYF. DNA of the CDR3: TGTGCCAGCAGCTTACGAGGGTCCCTCTACGAGCAGTACTTC.

The J gene is TRBJ2-2, the V gene TRBV4-2; 9 bases are shared with TRBD1. The CDR3 has 19 amino acids. V was pared by 4 bases and J by 5 bases, with 17 bases of the junction left unmatched. Germline V CDR1 and CDR2: LGHNA, YNFKEQ. CDR3 amino acids: CASSPSQTGGQGATGELFF. The DNA of the CDR3 is TGTGCCAGCAGCCCGAGCCAGACGGGGGGACAGGGCGCGACCGGGGAGCTGTTTTTT.

This clonotype occurred a few times. This chain links TRBV6-1 with TRBJ1-1; 9 nucleotides align to TRBD1. The V gene end was trimmed by 6 bases and the J gene end by 9 bases; junction bases not matched to a gene: 8. Germline assignment: CDR1 MNHNS and CDR2 SASEGT. The length of the CDR3 is 13 residues. CDR3 in amino acids: CASRKTGGGQAFF. CDR3 DNA: TGTGCCAGCAGGAAAACAGGGGGCGGTCAAGCTTTCTTT.

In its sample, this clonotype was seen once. The junction does not match germline at one end; this may be a read error. The chain combines TRBV7-7 with TRBJ1-4; 7 bases map to TRBD1. The germline gives CDR1 SSHAT, CDR2 FNYEAQ (reference sequence). The CDR3 is 16 residues long. For the CDR3, the DNA is TGTGCTAGCAGCTACAATCCGGGACAGCTAACTGAAAAACTGTTTTTT. This gives the protein CASSYNPGQLTEKLFF.

This clonotype was observed a few times. V gene TRBV20-1 combines with J gene TRBJ2-7; D is unresolved. Trimming shortened V by 4 bases and J by 5 bases, and 9 bases separated the two germline ends. The CDR3 has 11 amino acids. Germline-derived CDR1 and CDR2 are DFQATT and SNEGSKA (reference sequence). CDR3 nucleotides: TGCAGTGCTAAGGACCCAAACGAGCAGTACTTC. It specifies CSAKDPNEQYF.

The chain uses TRBV27 and TRBJ2-2, with 11 nucleotides matching TRBD2. The CDR3 contains 18 residues. Germline assignment: CDR1 MNHEY and CDR2 SMNVEV (reference sequence). Germline trimming cut 0 bases from V and 4 bases from J; bases unmatched to any gene: 7. The CDR3 DNA reads TGTGCCAGCAGTTTATCGGCTAGCGGGAGGAGTCGCACCGGGGAGCTGTTTTTT. This codes for CASSLSASGRSRTGELFF.

V is TRBV6-2 or TRBV6-3 and J is TRBJ1-1, with a weak D call TRBD1 (6 bases). The V end was cut by 7 bases, the J end by 1 base, with 10 bases between. Germline assignment: CDR1 MNHEY and CDR2 SVGEGT. This CDR3 has 13 amino acids. CDR3 in DNA: TGTGCCAGCACTAAGACAGGGAACACTGAAGCTTTCTTT. As protein: CASTKTGNTEAFF.

This clonotype was seen at least ten times. The chain recombines TRBV10-3 with TRBJ2-7; 7 bases line up with TRBD1. Trimming removed 10 bases from V and 2 bases from J; junction bases left unmatched: 8. CDR3 length: 13 residues. The germline CDR1 and CDR2 sequences are ENHRY and SYGVKD. CDR3 bases: TGTGCCACCCGGGACAGCAGCCCCTACGAGCAGTACTTC. Its translation is CATRDSSPYEQYF.

The rearrangement uses TRBV14 and TRBJ1-1; TRBD1 matches 7 bases. This CDR3 comprises 16 residues. V gave up 4 bases and J gave up 1 base; unmatched junction bases: 9. CDR1 and CDR2 (germline): SGHDN, FVKESK. CDR3 sequence: CASSRVLGTANTEAFF. The CDR3 bases are TGTGCCAGCAGCCGAGTATTAGGGACAGCGAACACTGAAGCTTTCTTT.

In this sample, this clonotype turned up many times. A read error may produce the germline difference seen at one junction end. The chain links TRBV5-1 to TRBJ2-5; the D is unclear. The germline V gene has CDR1 SGHRS and CDR2 YFSETQ. This CDR3 comprises 12 residues. The chain's CDR3 is CASSLSRETQYF. CDR3 DNA: TGTGCCAGCAGTTTAAGCAGGGAGACCCAGTACTTC.

The V gene is TRBV5-1, the J gene TRBJ2-2, with no clear D. V was clipped by 0 bases and J by 4 bases, with 7 bases between them. CDR1 and CDR2 (germline): SGHRS, YFSETQ. This CDR3 is built from 14 residues. The CDR3 is CASSLASVTGELFF. CDR3 bases: TGCGCCAGCAGCTTGGCCTCGGTCACCGGGGAGCTGTTTTTT.

Regarding this clonotype: A much larger clone differs from this one at a single base, so this may be a read error. The chain is built from TRBV12-3 or TRBV12-4 and TRBJ2-2, with D perhaps matching TRBD1 or TRBD2 (5 bases each). V gave up 6 bases and J gave up 2 bases, with 10 bases separating them. The CDR3 sequence is 14 residues long. CDR3 residues: CASRRGSNTGELFF. As DNA, the CDR3 is TGTGCCAGCAGGAGGGGCTCCAACACCGGGGAGCTGTTTTTT.

The V call is TRBV10-3, the J call TRBJ1-5; D is perhaps TRBD1 (5 bases). The CDR3 is 15 residues long. CDR1 is ENHRY and CDR2 is SYGVKD in the germline V gene. The ends were cut back, 3 bases at V and 1 base at J, with 10 bases in the middle. CDR3 nucleotide sequence: TGTGCCATCAGTGAAGCGGGGGGGAGCAATCAGCCCCAGCATTTT. Translation gives CAISEAGGSNQPQHF.

This clonotype was detected only a few times. This CDR3 reads CASSQGSNGEQYF. CDR3 DNA sequence: TGTGCCAGCAGCCAAGGCTCCAACGGCGAGCAGTACTTC. The chain is built from TRBV4-2 and TRBJ2-7; D is unclear. The ends were cut back, 1 base at V and 6 bases at J, with 10 bases in the middle. CDR1 is LGHNA and CDR2 is YNFKEQ in the germline V gene. The CDR3 has 13 amino acids.

V and J are TRBV6-6 and TRBJ2-5; D is uncertain. Germline CDR1 and CDR2: MNHNY and SVGAGI (reference sequence). The CDR3 contains 13 residues. The germline V and J ends were trimmed by 1 base and 3 bases, with 6 bases remaining between them. The CDR3 DNA sequence: TGTGCCAGCAGTTACTTGACAAAAGAGACCCAGTACTTC. Amino acid sequence: CASSYLTKETQYF.

The rearrangement links TRBV4-2 to TRBJ2-1, with 7 bases fitting TRBD1. V lost 0 bases to trimming and J lost 4 bases; unmatched junction nucleotides: 6. CDR3 length equals 16 residues. Per germline, CDR1 LGHNA and CDR2 YNFKEQ. CDR3 protein: CASSQDWQGVYNEQFF. The DNA for the CDR3 is TGTGCCAGCAGCCAAGATTGGCAGGGGGTATACAATGAGCAGTTCTTC.

The V and J genes are TRBV28 and TRBJ1-1, with 11 bases lining up with TRBD1. Germline assignment: CDR1 MDHEN and CDR2 SYDVKM. There are 17 residues in the CDR3. The ends lost 4 bases at V and 0 bases at J; junction bases unmatched: 7. The DNA of the CDR3 is TGTGCCAGCAGTTCTTGGGACAGGGGGATCATGAACACTGAAGCTTTCTTT. The encoded protein is CASSSWDRGIMNTEAFF.

This clonotype was recorded a few times. The V gene is TRBV27, the J gene TRBJ2-3, with no clear D. CDR1 MNHEY and CDR2 SMNVEV come from the germline V gene (reference sequence). The CDR3 totals 17 residues. V lost 2 bases, J lost 4 bases, and 19 bases lay in between. CDR3 loop: CASSLGSGRAPSDTQYF. CDR3 nucleotide sequence: TGTGCCAGCAGTTTAGGATCTGGTCGGGCCCCCTCAGATACGCAGTATTTT.

The chain employs TRBV10-3 and TRBJ2-3; TRBD2 aligns across 7 bases. The V gene's germline CDR1 is ENHRY and CDR2 SYGVKD. J was trimmed by 0 bases and V by 6 bases; bases with no gene match: 6. The CDR3 has 15 amino acids. The CDR3 coding sequence is TGTGCCATCAGGGCTAGCGGATCTAGCACAGATACGCAGTATTTT. Its protein product is CAIRASGSSTDTQYF.

This clonotype was seen at least ten times. The gene calls are TRBV4-2 and TRBJ2-7; the D gene is possibly TRBD2 (5 bases). V was cut by 1 base and J by 6 bases, with 16 bases left in between. There are 15 residues in the CDR3. Germline V CDR1 and CDR2: LGHNA, YNFKEQ. The CDR3 bases are TGTGCCAGCAGCCAAGGATACGGAAGGAGCGGCGAGCAGTACTTC. Its protein product is CASSQGYGRSGEQYF.

The genes are TRBV10-3 and TRBJ1-4; TRBD1 agrees at 11 bases. CDR1 and CDR2 from the germline V gene are ENHRY and SYGVKD. The CDR3 is 14 residues long. Losses at the gene ends were 4 bases for V and 6 bases for J; bases not matched to a gene: 1. The DNA for the CDR3 is TGTGCCATCAGTGGGACAGGGGGCCATGAAAAACTGTTTTTT. Translation gives CAISGTGGHEKLFF.

This clonotype was detected many times. V usage is TRBV5-1 and J usage is TRBJ2-7, with a tentative D call TRBD1 (5 bases). This CDR3 comprises 16 residues. Trimming took off 4 bases at V and 6 bases at J, with 23 bases between the two ends. Germline V CDR1 and CDR2: SGHRS, YFSETQ. CDR3 nucleotides: TGCGCCAGCAGCCCTATCCAGGTAGGGTCTGGGGCCGAGCAGTACTTC. Its protein is CASSPIQVGSGAEQYF.

The genes are TRBV11-1 and TRBJ2-6; maybe TRBD1 (6 bases). Trimming removed 5 bases from V and 1 base from J, with 18 bases in between. Germline V gene lookup returns CDR1 SGHAT and CDR2 FQDESV (reference sequence). This CDR3 is built from 18 residues. In nucleotides, the CDR3 is TGTGCCAGCAGCCCCCGAGGACAGTCCACGTCTGGGGCCAACGTCCTGACTTTC. It codes for CASSPRGQSTSGANVLTF.